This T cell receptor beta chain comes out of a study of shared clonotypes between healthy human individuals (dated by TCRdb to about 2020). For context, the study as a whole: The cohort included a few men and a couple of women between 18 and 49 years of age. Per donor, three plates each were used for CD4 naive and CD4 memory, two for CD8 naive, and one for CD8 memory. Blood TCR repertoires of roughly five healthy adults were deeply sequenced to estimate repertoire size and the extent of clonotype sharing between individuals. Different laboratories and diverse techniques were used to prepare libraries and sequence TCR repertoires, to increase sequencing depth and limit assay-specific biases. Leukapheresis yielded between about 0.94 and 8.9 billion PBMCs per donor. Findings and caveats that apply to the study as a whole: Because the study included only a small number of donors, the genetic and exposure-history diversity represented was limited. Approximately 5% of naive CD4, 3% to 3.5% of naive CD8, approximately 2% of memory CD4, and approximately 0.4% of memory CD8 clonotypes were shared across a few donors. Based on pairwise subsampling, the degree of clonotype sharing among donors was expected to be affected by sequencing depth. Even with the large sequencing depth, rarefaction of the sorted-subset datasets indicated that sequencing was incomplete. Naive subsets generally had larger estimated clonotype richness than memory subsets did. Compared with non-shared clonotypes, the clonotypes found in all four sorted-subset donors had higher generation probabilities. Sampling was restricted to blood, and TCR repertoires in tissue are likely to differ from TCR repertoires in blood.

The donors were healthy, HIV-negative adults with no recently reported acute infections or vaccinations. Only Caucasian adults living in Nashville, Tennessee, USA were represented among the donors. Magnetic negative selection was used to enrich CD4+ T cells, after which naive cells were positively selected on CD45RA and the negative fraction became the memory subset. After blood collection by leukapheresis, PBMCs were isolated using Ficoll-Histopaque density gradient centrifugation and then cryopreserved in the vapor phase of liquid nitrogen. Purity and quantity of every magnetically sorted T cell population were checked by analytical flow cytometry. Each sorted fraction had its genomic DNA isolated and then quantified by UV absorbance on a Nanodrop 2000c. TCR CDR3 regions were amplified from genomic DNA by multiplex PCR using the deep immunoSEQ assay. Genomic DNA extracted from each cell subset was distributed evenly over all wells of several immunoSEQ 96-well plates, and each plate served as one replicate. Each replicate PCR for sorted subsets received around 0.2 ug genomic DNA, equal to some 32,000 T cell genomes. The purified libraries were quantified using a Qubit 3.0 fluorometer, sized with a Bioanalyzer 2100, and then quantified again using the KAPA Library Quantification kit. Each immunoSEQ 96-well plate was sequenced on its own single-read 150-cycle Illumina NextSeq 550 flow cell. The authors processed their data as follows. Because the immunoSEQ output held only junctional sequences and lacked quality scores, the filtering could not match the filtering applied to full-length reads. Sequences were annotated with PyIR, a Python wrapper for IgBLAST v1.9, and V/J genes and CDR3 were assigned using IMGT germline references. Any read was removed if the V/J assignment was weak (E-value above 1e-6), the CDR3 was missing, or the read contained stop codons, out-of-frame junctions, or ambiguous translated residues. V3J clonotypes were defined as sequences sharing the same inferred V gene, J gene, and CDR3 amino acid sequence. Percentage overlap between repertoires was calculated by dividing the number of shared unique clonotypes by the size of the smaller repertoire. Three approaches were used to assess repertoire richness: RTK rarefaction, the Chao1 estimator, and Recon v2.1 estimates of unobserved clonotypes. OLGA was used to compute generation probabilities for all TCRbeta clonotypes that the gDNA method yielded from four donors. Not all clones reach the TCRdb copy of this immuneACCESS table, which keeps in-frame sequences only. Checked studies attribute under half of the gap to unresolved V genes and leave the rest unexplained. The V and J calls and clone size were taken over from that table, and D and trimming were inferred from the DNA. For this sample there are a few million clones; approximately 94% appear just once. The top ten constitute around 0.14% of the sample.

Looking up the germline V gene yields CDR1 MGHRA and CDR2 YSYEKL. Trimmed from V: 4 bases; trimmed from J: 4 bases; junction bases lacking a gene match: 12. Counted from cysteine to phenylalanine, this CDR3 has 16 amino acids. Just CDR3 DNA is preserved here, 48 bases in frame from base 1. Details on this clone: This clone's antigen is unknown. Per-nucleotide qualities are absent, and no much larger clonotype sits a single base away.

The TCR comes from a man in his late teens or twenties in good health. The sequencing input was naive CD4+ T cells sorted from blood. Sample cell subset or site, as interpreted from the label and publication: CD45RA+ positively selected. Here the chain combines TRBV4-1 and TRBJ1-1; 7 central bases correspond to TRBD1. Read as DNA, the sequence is TGCGCCAGCAGCCGCCAAACGGGGACAGATTTCACTGAAGCTTTCTTT. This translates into CASSRQTGTDFTEAFF.